This is a list of T cell receptor beta chains from one sample in a study of T cell repertoires in cytomegalovirus infection. Their cognate antigens are unknown. Via MiXCR, TCRdb re-called the reads, giving one row per CDR3 protein. Of 900,000 to 950,000 distinct CDR3 sequences listed, roughly 31% are singletons. The source material was cultured CD8+ T cells from PBMCs, sampled from culture after CMV antigen stimulation. These TCRs come from a human donor in good health (CMV status not recorded). Some clones in this sample may be carry-over from other donors' samples. CDR3s include the opening cysteine and the closing phenylalanine or tryptophan. A D gene is named only where the DNA matches it firmly. Some rows mark clone size as missing; the rest say once, few, many or name a class of expanded clone.

TRBV10-3	TRBJ1-1	-	TRBD1	CAISEEGGNRRNTEAFF	TGTGCCATCAGTGAAGAAGGGGGCAACCGACGGAACACTGAAGCTTTCTTT
TRBV20-1	TRBJ2-1	-	-	CSARDQDTSYNEQFF	TGCAGTGCTAGAGATCAGGACACCTCCTACAATGAGCAGTTCTTC
TRBV10-3	TRBJ2-7	-	TRBD2	CAISDQRGLSYEQYF	TGTGCCATCAGTGATCAGCGGGGGCTTTCCTACGAGCAGTACTTC
TRBV7-9	TRBJ2-7	-	TRBD1	CASSFTRQGRDEQYF	TGTGCCAGCAGCTTCACCCGACAGGGGCGTGACGAGCAGTACTTC
TRBV7-6	TRBJ2-7	many	-	CASSLAPQVSSYEQYF	TGTGCCAGCAGCTTAGCCCCTCAGGTTAGCTCCTACGAGCAGTACTTC
TRBV7-9	TRBJ2-1	few	-	CASSLYPNEQFF	TGTGCCAGCAGCTTATACCCCAATGAGCAGTTCTTC
TRBV2	TRBJ2-1	-	-	CASSDPGFSYNEQFF	TGTGCCAGCAGTGATCCAGGGTTCTCCTACAATGAGCAGTTCTTC
TRBV27	TRBJ1-1	-	-	CATRLSRAGGTEAFF	TGTGCCACCCGGCTTTCCCGGGCGGGTGGCACTGAAGCTTTCTTT
TRBV5-6	TRBJ2-1	few	TRBD2	CASRPKTSGLGGLQFF	TGTGCCAGCAGACCTAAGACTAGCGGGTTGGGGGGCCTCCAGTTCTTC
TRBV27	TRBJ2-7	-	-	CASSLAGRLPYEQYF	TGTGCCAGCAGTTTAGCAGGGCGCCTCCCCTACGAGCAGTACTTC
TRBV7-9	TRBJ2-1	-	TRBD1	CASSWTRDRGFYEQFF	TGTGCCAGCAGCTGGACCCGGGACAGGGGTTTCTATGAGCAGTTCTTC
TRBV20-1	TRBJ2-7	-	-	CSARDGRSYLYEQYF	TGCAGTGCTAGAGATGGGCGGTCTTATCTTTACGAGCAGTACTTC
TRBV7-2	TRBJ2-2	many	-	CASSSDWGRPGELFF	TGTGCCAGCAGCTCCGACTGGGGGAGGCCCGGGGAGCTGTTTTTT
TRBV5-4	TRBJ1-1	few	-	CASSLAGWGAFF	TGTGCCAGCAGCTTGGCTGGGTGGGGGGCTTTCTTT
TRBV2	TRBJ1-4	-	-	CVSSERQVKGKLFF	TGTGTCAGCAGTGAGCGGCAGGTGAAAGGAAAACTGTTTTTT
TRBV11-1	TRBJ2-3	once	TRBD2	CASSTGLGTDTQYF	TGTGCCAGCAGCACAGGACTAGGAACAGATACGCAGTATTTT
TRBV7-9	TRBJ2-5	many	-	CASSLDVFLETQYF	TGTGCCAGCAGCTTAGATGTCTTCCTCGAGACCCAGTACTTC
TRBV6-1	TRBJ1-1	few	TRBD1	CASSEPGGPAFF	TGTGCCAGCAGTGAGCCAGGGGGACCGGCTTTCTTT
TRBV6-6	TRBJ2-2	few	-	CASSYMAGPHSTGELFF	TGTGCCAGCAGTTACATGGCCGGGCCCCATTCGACCGGGGAGCTGTTTTTT
TRBV5-8	TRBJ1-4	-	-	CASSLLTGDEKLFF	TGTGCCAGCAGCTTGCTAACAGGCGATGAAAAACTGTTTTTT
TRBV7-9	TRBJ1-1	once	-	CVSSTPRGGNTEAFF	TGTGTCAGCAGCACCCCAAGGGGAGGTAACACTGAAGCTTTCTTT
TRBV6-2/TRBV6-3	TRBJ1-2	few	-	CASSYRTTYGYTF	TGTGCCAGCAGTTATCGGACAACCTATGGCTACACCTTC
TRBV24-1	TRBJ1-1	-	-	CATSDPHGLGTEAFF	TGTGCCACCAGTGACCCACACGGCCTGGGGACTGAAGCTTTCTTT
TRBV29-1	TRBJ1-1	few	-	CSVEDTRASEAFF	TGCAGCGTTGAAGATACCAGGGCCTCCGAAGCTTTCTTT
TRBV4-2	TRBJ2-1	-	TRBD2	CASSHRGGVYNEQFF	TGTGCCAGCAGCCACCGCGGGGGGGTATACAATGAGCAGTTCTTC
TRBV2	TRBJ2-7	-	-	CASRGRVYEQYF	TGTGCCAGCAGGGGACGGGTCTACGAGCAGTACTTC
TRBV12-3/TRBV12-4	TRBJ1-3	few	-	CASSFTVSGNTIYF	TGTGCCAGCAGTTTTACAGTCTCTGGAAACACCATATATTTT
TRBV7-2	TRBJ2-3	many	TRBD1	CASSPLDRKSTDTQYF	TGTGCCAGCAGCCCTCTGGACAGGAAGAGCACAGATACGCAGTATTTT
TRBV6-6	TRBJ1-1	-	TRBD1	CASSSTGMIGNTEAFF	TGTGCCAGCAGTTCGACAGGGATGATTGGGAACACTGAAGCTTTCTTT
TRBV7-2	TRBJ2-1	many	-	CASSLGTIRDEQFF	TGTGCCAGCAGCCTCGGTACTATTAGGGATGAGCAGTTCTTC
TRBV12-3/TRBV12-4	TRBJ1-5	many	TRBD1	CASSSGGGGQPQHF	TGTGCCAGCAGTTCAGGGGGGGGGGGTCAGCCCCAGCATTTT
TRBV5-1	TRBJ1-1	-	TRBD1	CASRQGRYGNTEAFF	TGCGCCAGCAGACAGGGGCGTTACGGGAACACTGAAGCTTTCTTT
TRBV20-1	TRBJ2-1	once	TRBD2	CSAPRGSGGLPYNEQFF	TGCAGTGCCCCTCGAGGTAGCGGGGGGTTACCTTACAATGAGCAGTTCTTC
TRBV6-2/TRBV6-3	TRBJ2-3	-	-	CASEGGSTDTQYF	TGTGCCAGCGAGGGGGGGTCCACAGATACGCAGTATTTT
TRBV25-1	TRBJ1-6	-	-	CASIGAGFSPLHF	TGTGCCAGCATCGGGGCGGGGTTCTCACCCCTCCACTTT
TRBV7-8	TRBJ1-2	few	-	CASSLVLPPSANYGYTF	TGTGCCAGCAGCTTAGTGCTCCCTCCCTCAGCTAACTATGGCTACACCTTC
TRBV24-1	TRBJ1-5	many	TRBD1	CATSAGDRGDQPQHF	TGTGCCACCAGTGCTGGGGACAGGGGCGACCAGCCCCAGCATTTT
TRBV12-3/TRBV12-4	TRBJ1-5	-	-	CASSPLDSREDQPQHF	TGTGCCAGCAGTCCCTTGGACAGTCGTGAGGATCAGCCCCAGCATTTT
TRBV7-9	TRBJ2-2	-	-	CAIADTGELFF	TGTGCCATCGCGGATACCGGGGAGCTGTTTTTT
TRBV10-2	TRBJ2-7	few	-	CASSESRLPTYEQYF	TGCGCCAGCAGTGAGTCTAGGCTACCGACCTACGAGCAGTACTTC
TRBV4-2	TRBJ2-7	many	TRBD1	CASSQNPGGSYEQYF	TGTGCCAGCAGCCAAAACCCAGGGGGCTCCTACGAGCAGTACTTC
TRBV14	TRBJ2-5	-	-	CPSSQDRAGFLGKETQYF	TGTCCCAGCAGCCAAGATCGGGCCGGCTTTTTAGGCAAAGAGACCCAGTACTTC
TRBV7-3	TRBJ1-2	few	-	CASSVNGGSDGYTF	TGTGCCAGCAGCGTCAATGGGGGCAGCGATGGCTACACCTTC
TRBV5-6	TRBJ2-1	few	TRBD2	CASSSPGTSGGEEFF	TGTGCCAGCAGCTCCCCCGGGACTAGCGGGGGGGAGGAGTTCTTC
TRBV19	TRBJ1-1	-	TRBD1	CASSWGQGPNTEAFF	TGTGCCAGTAGCTGGGGACAGGGGCCGAACACTGAAGCTTTCTTT
TRBV29-1	TRBJ2-1	-	-	CSVERPGGLENEQFF	TGCAGCGTTGAACGCCCCGGGGGGCTAGAAAATGAGCAGTTCTTC
TRBV6-5	TRBJ1-5	many	TRBD1	CASSLGQGGDQPQHF	TGTGCCAGCAGCTTGGGACAGGGAGGCGATCAGCCCCAGCATTTT
TRBV12-3/TRBV12-4	TRBJ2-7	few	-	CASILSWGYEQYF	TGTGCCAGCATCTTAAGTTGGGGCTACGAGCAGTACTTC
TRBV7-2	TRBJ1-1	many	TRBD1	CASSPRGDSFMNTEAFF	TGTGCCAGCAGCCCCCGGGGGGACAGCTTCATGAACACTGAAGCTTTCTTT
TRBV27	TRBJ2-7	-	-	CASSLSLLQAYEQYF	TGTGCCAGCAGTTTATCTCTGTTACAAGCCTACGAGCAGTACTTC
TRBV10-3	TRBJ1-1	-	-	CAISIREGDTEAFF	TGTGCCATCAGTATTCGGGAGGGGGACACTGAAGCTTTCTTT
TRBV4-3	TRBJ2-5	few	-	CASSQQANQETQYF	TGCGCCAGCAGCCAACAAGCGAACCAAGAGACCCAGTACTTC
TRBV20-1	TRBJ2-7	few	-	CSARTHHGYEQYF	TGCAGTGCTAGGACCCATCACGGGTACGAGCAGTACTTC
TRBV12-5	TRBJ1-2	-	-	CASGLSRGQNHGYTF	TGTGCTAGTGGTTTGTCACGGGGCCAGAACCATGGCTACACCTTC
TRBV6-2/TRBV6-3	TRBJ1-1	-	TRBD1	CASSSLGQYTEAFF	TGTGCCAGCAGTTCATTGGGACAGTACACTGAAGCTTTCTTT